This T cell receptor beta chain is drawn from a study of blood T cell repertoires in COVID-19. Overall study context: T cells, B-cell-depleted T cells, or PBMCs supplied cDNA or gDNA.

Repertoires were generated with immunoSEQ multiplex PCR, while TCRdb's copy carries only in-frame clones and drops some. The sample includes fewer than 250,000 clones, around 84% of them seen just once. Those who participated ranged in age from roughly 18 to 89 years and resided in under 25 US areas. With V trimmed by 1 base and J by 6 bases, 7 bases remained unmatched. The CDR3 covers 16 residues. CDR1 and CDR2 from the germline V gene are GTSNPN and SVGIG (reference sequence). This clonotype was sampled from a woman in her 30s who had recovered from COVID-19. The chain is built from TRBV30 and TRBJ2-1; 12 bases map to TRBD2. Material for sequencing was PBMCs or T cells enriched from blood (not recorded which). The CDR3 DNA follows: TGTGCCTGGAGTGGACTAGCGGGAGTTGTGGGCAATGAGCAGTTCTTC. Its protein is CAWSGLAGVVGNEQFF.